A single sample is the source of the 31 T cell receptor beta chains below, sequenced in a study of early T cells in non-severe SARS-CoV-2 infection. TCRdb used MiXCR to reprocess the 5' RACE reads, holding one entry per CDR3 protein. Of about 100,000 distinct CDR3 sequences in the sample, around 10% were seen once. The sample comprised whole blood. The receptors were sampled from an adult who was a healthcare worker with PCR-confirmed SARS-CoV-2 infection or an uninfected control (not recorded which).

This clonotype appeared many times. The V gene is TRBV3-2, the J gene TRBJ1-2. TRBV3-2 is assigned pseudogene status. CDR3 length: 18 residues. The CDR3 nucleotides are TGTGCCAGCAGCCACTGCGAACATCTCGATCGATGTGGCTATGGCTACACCTTC. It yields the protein CASSHCEHLDRCGYGYTF.

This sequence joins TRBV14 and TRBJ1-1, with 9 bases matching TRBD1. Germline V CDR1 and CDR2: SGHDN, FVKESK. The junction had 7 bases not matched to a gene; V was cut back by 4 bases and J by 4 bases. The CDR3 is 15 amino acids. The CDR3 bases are TGTGCCAGCAGCCTTTACAGGGGGCGTCGCACTGAAGCTTTCTTT. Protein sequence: CASSLYRGRRTEAFF.

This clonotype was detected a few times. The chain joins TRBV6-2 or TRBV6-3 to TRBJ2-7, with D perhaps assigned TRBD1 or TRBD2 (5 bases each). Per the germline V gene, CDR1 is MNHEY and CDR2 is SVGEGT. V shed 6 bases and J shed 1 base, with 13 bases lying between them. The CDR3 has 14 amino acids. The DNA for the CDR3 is TGTGCCAGCAGCCTAAGGGACGGGTCCTACGAGCAGTACTTC. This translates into CASSLRDGSYEQYF.

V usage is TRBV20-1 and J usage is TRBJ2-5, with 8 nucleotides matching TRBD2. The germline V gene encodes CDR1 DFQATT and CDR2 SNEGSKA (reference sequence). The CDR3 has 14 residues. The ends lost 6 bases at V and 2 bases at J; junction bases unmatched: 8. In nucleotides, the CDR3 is TGCAGTGCGATCGGACTAGCCGAGCAAGAGACCCAGTACTTC. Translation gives CSAIGLAEQETQYF.

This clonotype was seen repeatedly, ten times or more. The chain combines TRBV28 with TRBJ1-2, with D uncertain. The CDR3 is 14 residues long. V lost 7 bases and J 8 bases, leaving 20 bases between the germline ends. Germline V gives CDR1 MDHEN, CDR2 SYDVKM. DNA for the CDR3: TGTGCCAGCAATGGGGAGCAGACACGTATGGGCTACACCTTC. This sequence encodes CASNGEQTRMGYTF.

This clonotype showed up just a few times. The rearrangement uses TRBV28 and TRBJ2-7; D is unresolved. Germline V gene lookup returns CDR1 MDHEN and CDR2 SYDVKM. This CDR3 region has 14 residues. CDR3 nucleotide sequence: TGTGGGAGCCGCCCTGGACCGCGTAATGCCGAGCAGTACTTC. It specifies CGSRPGPRNAEQYF.

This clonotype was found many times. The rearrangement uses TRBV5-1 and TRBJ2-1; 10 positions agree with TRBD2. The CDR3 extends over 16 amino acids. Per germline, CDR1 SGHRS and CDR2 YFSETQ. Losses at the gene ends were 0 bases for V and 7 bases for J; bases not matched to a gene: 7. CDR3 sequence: CASSLESGRAQNEQFF. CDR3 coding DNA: TGCGCCAGCAGCTTGGAAAGCGGGAGGGCCCAGAATGAGCAGTTCTTC.

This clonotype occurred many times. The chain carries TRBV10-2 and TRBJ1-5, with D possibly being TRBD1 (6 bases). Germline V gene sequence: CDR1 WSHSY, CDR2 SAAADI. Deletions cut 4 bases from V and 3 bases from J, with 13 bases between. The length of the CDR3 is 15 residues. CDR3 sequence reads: CASSARQGYNQPQHF. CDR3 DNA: TGCGCCAGCAGTGCTAGGCAGGGGTACAATCAGCCCCAGCATTTT.

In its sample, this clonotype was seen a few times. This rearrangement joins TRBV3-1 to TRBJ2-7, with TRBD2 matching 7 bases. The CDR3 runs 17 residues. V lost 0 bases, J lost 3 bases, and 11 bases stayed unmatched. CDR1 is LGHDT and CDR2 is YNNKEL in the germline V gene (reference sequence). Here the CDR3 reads CASSQETIGRESYEQYF. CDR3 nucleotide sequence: TGTGCCAGCAGCCAAGAAACCATAGGGCGGGAGAGCTACGAGCAGTACTTC.

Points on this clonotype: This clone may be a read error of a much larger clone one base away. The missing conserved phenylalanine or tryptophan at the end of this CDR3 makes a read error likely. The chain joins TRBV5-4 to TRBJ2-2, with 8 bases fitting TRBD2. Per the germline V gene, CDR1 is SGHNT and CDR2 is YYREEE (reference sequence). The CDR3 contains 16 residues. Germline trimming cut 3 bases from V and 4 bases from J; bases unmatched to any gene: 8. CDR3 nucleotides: TGTGCCAGCAGCTCTCGAGCGGGAGTGACCACCGGGGAGCTGTTTCTT. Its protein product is CASSSRAGVTTGELFL.

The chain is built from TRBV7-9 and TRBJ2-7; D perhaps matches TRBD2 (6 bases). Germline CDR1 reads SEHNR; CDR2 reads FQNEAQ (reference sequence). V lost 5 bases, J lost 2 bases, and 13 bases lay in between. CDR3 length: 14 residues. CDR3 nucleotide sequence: TGTGCCAGCAGCCCCGGGACTGTAACCTACGAGCAGTACTTC. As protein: CASSPGTVTYEQYF.

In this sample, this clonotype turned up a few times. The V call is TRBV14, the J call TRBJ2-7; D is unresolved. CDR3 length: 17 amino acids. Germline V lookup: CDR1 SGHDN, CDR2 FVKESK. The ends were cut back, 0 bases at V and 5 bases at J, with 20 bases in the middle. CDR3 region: CASSQDPFNDGSDEQYF. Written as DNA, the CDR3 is TGTGCCAGCAGCCAAGATCCCTTTAATGACGGGTCGGACGAGCAGTACTTC.

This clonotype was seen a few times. CDR3 bases: TGCGCCAGCAGCCCGACAGGTCACGAGACAGATACGCAGTATTTT. It translates to CASSPTGHETDTQYF. V gene TRBV5-1 combines with J gene TRBJ2-3, with TRBD1 as a possible D gene (6 bases). Germline CDR1 is SGHRS and CDR2 is YFSETQ. This CDR3 region has 15 residues. V gave up 4 bases and J gave up 3 bases, with 15 bases separating them.

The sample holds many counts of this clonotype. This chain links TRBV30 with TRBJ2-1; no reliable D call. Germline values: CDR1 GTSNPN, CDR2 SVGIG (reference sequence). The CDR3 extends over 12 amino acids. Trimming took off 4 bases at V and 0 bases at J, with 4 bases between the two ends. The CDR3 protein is CAWTISYNEQFF. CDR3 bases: TGTGCCTGGACGATCTCCTACAATGAGCAGTTCTTC.

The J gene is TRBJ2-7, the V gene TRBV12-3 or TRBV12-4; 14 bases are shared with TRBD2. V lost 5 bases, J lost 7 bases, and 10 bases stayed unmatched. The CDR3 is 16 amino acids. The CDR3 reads CASSPSGTSGRTEQYF. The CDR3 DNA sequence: TGTGCCAGCAGTCCTTCCGGGACTAGCGGGAGAACGGAGCAGTACTTC.

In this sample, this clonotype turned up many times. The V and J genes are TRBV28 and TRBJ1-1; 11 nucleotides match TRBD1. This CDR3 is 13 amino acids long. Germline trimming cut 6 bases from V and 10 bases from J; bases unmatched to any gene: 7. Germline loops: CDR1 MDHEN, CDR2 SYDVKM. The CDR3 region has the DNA TGTGCCAGCAGGATCCCGGGACAGGGGGGAGCTTTCTTT. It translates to CASRIPGQGGAFF.

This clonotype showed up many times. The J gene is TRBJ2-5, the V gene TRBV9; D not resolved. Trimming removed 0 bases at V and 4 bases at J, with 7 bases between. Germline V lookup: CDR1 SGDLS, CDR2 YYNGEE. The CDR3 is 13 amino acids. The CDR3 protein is CASSVDSSETQYF. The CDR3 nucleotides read TGTGCCAGCAGCGTAGACAGTTCAGAGACCCAGTACTTC.

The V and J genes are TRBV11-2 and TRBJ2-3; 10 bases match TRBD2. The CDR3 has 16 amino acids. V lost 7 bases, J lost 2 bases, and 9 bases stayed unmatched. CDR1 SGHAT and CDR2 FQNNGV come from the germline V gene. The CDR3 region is CASTRCGLADTDTQYF. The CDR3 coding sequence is TGTGCCAGCACCCGGTGCGGACTAGCGGACACAGATACGCAGTATTTT.

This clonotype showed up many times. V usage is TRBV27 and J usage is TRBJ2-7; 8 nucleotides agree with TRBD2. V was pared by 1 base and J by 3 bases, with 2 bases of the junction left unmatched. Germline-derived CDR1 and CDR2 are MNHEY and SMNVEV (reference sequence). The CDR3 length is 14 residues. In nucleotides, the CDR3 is TGTGCCAGCAGTTTATATAGCGGGAACTACGAGCAGTACTTC. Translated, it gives CASSLYSGNYEQYF.

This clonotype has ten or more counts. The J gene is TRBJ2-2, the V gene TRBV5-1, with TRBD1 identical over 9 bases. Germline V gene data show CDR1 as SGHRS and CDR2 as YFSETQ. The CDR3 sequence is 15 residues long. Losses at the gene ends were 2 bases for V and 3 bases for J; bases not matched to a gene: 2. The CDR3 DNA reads TGCGCCAGCAGCTTACAGGGGGCTGACACCGGGGAGCTGTTTTTT. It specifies CASSLQGADTGELFF.

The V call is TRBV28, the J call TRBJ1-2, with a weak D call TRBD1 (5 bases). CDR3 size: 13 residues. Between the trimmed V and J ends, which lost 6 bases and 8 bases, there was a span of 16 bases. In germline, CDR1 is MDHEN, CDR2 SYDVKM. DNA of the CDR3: TGTGCCAGCAGATTAAGTCGGGGACGCGGCTACACCTTC. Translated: CASRLSRGRGYTF.

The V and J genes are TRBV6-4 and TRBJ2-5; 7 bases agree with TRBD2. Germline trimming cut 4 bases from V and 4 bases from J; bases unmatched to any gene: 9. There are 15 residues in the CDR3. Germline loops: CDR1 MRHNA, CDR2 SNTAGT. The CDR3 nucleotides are TGTGCCAGCAGTGTCGATCCGGGAGGTTTAGAGACCCAGTACTTC. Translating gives CASSVDPGGLETQYF.

The CDR3 DNA follows: TGTGCTAGTGGTTTGGGGACAGGGAGCACAGATACGCAGTATTTT. Its protein product is CASGLGTGSTDTQYF. This chain connects TRBV12-5 to TRBJ2-3; 8 bases line up with TRBD1. Germline loops: CDR1 LGHNT, CDR2 FRNRAP. Unmatched junction bases numbered 0, after V lost 1 base and J lost 0 bases. The CDR3 contains 15 residues.

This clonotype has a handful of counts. CDR3 residues: CASSFGRGAEAFF. DNA of the CDR3: TGTGCCAGCAGCTTCGGCCGGGGAGCTGAAGCTTTCTTT. The rearrangement joins TRBV5-6 to TRBJ1-1, with D unclear. The CDR3 runs 13 residues. CDR1 and CDR2 from the germline V gene are SGHDT and YYEEEE. Trimming removed 2 bases from V and 6 bases from J, with 11 bases in between.

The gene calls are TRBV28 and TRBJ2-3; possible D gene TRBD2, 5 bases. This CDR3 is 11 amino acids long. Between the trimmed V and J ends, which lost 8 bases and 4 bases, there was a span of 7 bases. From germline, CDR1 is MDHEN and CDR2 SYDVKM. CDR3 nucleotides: TGTGCCAGCGGGCGGGCAGATACGCAGTATTTT. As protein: CASGRADTQYF.

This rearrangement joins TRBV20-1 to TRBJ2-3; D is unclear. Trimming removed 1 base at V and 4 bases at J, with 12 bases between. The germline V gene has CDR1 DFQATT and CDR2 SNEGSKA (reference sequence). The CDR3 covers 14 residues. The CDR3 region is CSARAGLLPDTQYF. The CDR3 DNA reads TGCAGTGCTAGAGCTGGGTTACTGCCAGATACGCAGTATTTT.

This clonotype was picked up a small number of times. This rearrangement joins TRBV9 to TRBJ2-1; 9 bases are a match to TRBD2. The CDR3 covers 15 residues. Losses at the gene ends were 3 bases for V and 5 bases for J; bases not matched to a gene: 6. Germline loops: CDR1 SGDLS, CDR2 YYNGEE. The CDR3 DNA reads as TGTGCCAGCAGCGATAGCGGGAGTAGGGACAATGAGCAGTTCTTC. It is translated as CASSDSGSRDNEQFF.

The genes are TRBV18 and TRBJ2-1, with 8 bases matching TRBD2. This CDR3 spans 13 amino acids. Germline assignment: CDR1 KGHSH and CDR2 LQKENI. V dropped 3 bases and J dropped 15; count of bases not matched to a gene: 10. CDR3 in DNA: TGTGCCAGCTCACCTGAAAGCGGGAGAATTGTGTTCTTC. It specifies CASSPESGRIVFF.

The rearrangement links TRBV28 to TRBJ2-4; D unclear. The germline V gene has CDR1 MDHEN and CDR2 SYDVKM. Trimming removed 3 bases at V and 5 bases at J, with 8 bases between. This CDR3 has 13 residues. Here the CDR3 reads CASSLGSENIQYF. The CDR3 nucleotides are TGTGCCAGCAGTTTGGGCTCCGAAAACATTCAGTACTTC.

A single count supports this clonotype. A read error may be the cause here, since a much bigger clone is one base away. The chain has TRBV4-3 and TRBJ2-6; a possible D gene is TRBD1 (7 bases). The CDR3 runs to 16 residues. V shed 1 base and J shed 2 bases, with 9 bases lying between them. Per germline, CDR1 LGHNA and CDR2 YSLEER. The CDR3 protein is CASSQARGAGANVLTF. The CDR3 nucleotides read TGCGCCAGCAGCCAAGCCAGGGGGGCTGGGGCCAACGTCCTGACTTTC.

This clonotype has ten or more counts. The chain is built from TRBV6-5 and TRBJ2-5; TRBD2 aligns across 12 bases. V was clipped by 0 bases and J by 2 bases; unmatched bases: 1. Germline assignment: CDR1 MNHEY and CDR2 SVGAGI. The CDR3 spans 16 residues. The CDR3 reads CASSYSGTSGQETQYF. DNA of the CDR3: TGTGCCAGCAGTTACTCCGGGACTAGCGGGCAAGAGACCCAGTACTTC.